The T cell receptor beta chain under discussion was sequenced for a study of T cells after yellow fever vaccination. Via MiXCR, TCRdb re-called the 5' RACE reads, giving one row per CDR3 protein. Here the sample spans 250,000 to 300,000 distinct CDR3 sequences, around 5.2% being singletons. This TCR was recovered from a man aged 18-30 years who received the YFV17D yellow fever vaccine. The material was CD4+ T cells sorted from PBMCs, obtained on the day of the yellow fever booster vaccination.

CDR3 in DNA: TGTGCCAGCAACGCGGCGGCGGCCCGGGGGGAGAAGTACTTC. Its translation is CASNAAAARGEKYF. This chain joins TRBV2 and TRBJ2-7; 7 bases are shared with TRBD2. Germline CDR1 is SNHLY and CDR2 is FYNNEI. After removal of 7 bases from V and 11 bases from J, the junction contained 17 bases not matched to a gene. The CDR3 has 14 amino acids.